This paragraph reports one T cell receptor (beta chain). Single viable CD3+CD4+CD8-CD45RO+ cells were sorted as the memory CD4+ T cells. Sequenced by immunoSEQ multiplex PCR; TCRdb stores in-frame clones only, minus some. The table lists tens of thousands of clones, over 70% of them singletons. These data come from a study of memory CD4+ T cells and cytomegalovirus serostatus. The CDR3 length is 15 residues. Germline V lookup: CDR1 KGHSH, CDR2 LQKENI. V gave up 5 bases and J gave up 14 bases, with 27 bases separating them. The clonotype was recovered from an adult in good health and CMV-seropositive. The specimen sequenced was memory CD4+ T cells from blood. The chain is built from TRBV18 and TRBJ1-2; D gene uncertain. Written as DNA, the CDR3 is TGTGCCAGCTCATCGGTCCCTCCTCCAACTGACTCCTTAACCTTC. It translates to CASSSVPPPTDSLTF.